This T cell receptor (beta chain) was captured in a study of control samples from healthy donors and cancer patients. J gave up 5 bases and V 4 bases, and 6 bases lay outside the gene matches. Germline loops: CDR1 SGDLS, CDR2 YYNGEE. The CDR3 runs to 14 residues. Assay: immunoSEQ multiplex PCR; the TCRdb copy retains only in-frame clones and omits some. The sample yields under 150,000 clones, over 75% seen once. This clone was observed once. The genes are TRBV9 and TRBJ2-3; 8 positions agree with TRBD2. The specimen sequenced was blood. The receptor was derived from a man between 35 and 55 years old in good health. The DNA for the CDR3 is TGTGCCAGCAGCTCTGGACTAGCCGTAGATACGCAGTATTTT. Its protein product is CASSSGLAVDTQYF.